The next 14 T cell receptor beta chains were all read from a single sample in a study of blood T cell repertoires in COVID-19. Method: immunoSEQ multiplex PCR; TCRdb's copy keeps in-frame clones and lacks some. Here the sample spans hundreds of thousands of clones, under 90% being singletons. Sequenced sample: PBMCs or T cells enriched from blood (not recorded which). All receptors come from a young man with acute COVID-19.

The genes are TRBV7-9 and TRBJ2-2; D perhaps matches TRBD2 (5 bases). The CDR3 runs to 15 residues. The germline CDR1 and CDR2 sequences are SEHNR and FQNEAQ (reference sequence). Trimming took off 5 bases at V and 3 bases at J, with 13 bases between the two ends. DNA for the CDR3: TGTGCCAGCAGCCCGGCCAGGCGGGACACCGGGGAGCTGTTTTTT. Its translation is CASSPARRDTGELFF.

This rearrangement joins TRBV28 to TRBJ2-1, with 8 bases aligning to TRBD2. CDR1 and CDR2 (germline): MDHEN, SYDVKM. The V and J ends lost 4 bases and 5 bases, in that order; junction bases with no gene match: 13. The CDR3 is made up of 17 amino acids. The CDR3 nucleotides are TGTGCCAGCAGTTCGCGGGGGGCCGGATCAGCCGACAATGAGCAGTTCTTC. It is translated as CASSSRGAGSADNEQFF.

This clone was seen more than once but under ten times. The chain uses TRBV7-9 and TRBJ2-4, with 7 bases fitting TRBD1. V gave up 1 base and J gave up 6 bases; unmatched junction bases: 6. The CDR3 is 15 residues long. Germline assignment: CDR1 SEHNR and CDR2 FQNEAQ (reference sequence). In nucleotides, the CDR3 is TGTGCCAGCAGCTTAGGGATGGCAGGGGGAAACATTCAGTACTTC. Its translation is CASSLGMAGGNIQYF.

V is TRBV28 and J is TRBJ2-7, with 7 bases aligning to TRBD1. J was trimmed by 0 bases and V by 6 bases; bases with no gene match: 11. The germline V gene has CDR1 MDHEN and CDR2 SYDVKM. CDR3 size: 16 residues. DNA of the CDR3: TGTGCCAGCAGCAATGGGGACAGTTCCACCTCCTACGAGCAGTACGTC. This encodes CASSNGDSSTSYEQYV.

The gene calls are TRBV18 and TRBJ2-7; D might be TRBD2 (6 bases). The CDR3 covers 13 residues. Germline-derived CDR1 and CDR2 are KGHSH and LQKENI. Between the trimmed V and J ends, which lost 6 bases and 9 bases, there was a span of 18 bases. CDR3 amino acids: CASSPNGGTVQYV. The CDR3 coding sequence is TGTGCCAGCTCTCCCAATGGGGGGACCGTGCAGTACGTC.

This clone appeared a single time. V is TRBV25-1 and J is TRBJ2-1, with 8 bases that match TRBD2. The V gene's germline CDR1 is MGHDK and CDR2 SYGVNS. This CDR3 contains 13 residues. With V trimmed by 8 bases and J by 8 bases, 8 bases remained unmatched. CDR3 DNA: TGTGCCAGCCGTAGCGGGATCGGCTATGAGCAGTTCTTC. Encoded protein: CASRSGIGYEQFF.

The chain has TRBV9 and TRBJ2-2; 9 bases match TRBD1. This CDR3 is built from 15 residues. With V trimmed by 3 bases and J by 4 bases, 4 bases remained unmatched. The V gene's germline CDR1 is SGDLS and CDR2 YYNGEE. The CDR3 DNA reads TGTGCCAGCAGCGCCCGGGACAGGGCCACCGGGGAGCTGTTTTTT. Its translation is CASSARDRATGELFF.

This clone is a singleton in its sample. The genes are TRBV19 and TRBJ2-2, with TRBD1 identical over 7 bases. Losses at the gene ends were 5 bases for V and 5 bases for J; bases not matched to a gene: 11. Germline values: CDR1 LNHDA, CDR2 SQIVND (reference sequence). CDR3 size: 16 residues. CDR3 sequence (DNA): TGTGCCAGTAGTCCGATCCACAGGGGTAGGACCGGGGAGCTGTTTTTT. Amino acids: CASSPIHRGRTGELFF.

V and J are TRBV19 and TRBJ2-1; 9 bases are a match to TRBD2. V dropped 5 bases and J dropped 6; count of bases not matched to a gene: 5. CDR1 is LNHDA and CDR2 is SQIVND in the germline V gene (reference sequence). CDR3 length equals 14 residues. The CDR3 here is CASSSRTSANEQFF. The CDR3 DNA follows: TGTGCCAGTAGTTCTCGGACTAGCGCCAATGAGCAGTTCTTC.

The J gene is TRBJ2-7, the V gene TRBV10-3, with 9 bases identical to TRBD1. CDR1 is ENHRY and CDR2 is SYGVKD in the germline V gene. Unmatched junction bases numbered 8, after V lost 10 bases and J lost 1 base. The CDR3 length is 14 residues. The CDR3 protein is CASGQGIDSYEQYV. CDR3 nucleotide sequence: TGTGCCAGCGGACAGGGGATAGATTCCTACGAGCAGTACGTC.

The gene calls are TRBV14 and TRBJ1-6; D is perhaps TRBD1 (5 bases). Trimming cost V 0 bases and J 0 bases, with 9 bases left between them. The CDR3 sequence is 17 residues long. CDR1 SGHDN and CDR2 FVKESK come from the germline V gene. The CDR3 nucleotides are TGTGCCAGCAGCCAAGATGGGGCTAGCTCCTATAATTCACCCCTCCACTTT. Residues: CASSQDGASSYNSPLHF.

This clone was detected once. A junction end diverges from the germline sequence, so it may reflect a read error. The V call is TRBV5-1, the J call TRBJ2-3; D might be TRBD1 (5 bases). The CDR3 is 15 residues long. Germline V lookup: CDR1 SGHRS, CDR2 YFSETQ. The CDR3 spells CASSLRQDNTDTQYF. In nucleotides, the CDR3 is TGTGCCAGCAGCTTGAGGCAGGACAACACAGATACGCAGTATTTT. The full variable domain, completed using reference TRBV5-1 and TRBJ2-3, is KAGVTQTPRYLIKTRGQQVTLSCSPISGHRSVSWYQQTPGQGLQFLFEYFSETQRNKGNFPGRFSGRQFSNSRSEMNVSTLELGDSALYLCASSLRQDNTDTQYFGPGTRLTVL.

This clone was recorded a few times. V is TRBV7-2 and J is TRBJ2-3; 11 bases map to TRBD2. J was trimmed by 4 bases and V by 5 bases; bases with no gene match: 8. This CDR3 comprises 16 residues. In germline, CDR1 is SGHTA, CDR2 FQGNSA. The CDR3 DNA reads TGTGCCAGCAGCAATAGCGGGGGGGCGCTCCCAGATACGCAGTATTTT. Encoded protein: CASSNSGGALPDTQYF.

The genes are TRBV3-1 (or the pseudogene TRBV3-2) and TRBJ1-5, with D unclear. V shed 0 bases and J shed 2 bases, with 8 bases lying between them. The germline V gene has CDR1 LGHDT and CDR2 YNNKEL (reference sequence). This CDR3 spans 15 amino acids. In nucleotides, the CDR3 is TGTGCCAGCAGCCAAGATATGGCCCGCAATCAGCCCCAGCATTTT. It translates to CASSQDMARNQPQHF.